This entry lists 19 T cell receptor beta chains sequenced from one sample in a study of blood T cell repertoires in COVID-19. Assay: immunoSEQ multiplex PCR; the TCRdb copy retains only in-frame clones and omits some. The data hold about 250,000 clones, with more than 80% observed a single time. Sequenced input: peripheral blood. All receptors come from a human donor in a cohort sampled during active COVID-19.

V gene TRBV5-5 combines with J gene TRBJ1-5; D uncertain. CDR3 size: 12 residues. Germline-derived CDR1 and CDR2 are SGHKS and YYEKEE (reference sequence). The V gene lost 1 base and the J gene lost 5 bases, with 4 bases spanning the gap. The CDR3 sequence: CASSLRDQPQHF. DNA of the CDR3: TGTGCCAGCAGCTTGAGAGATCAGCCCCAGCATTTT.

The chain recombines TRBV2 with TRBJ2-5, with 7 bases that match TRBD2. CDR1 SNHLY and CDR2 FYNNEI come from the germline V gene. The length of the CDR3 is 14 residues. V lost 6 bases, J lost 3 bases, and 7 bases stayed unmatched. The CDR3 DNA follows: TGTGCCAGCAGGGGGGGGAGCGGGGAAGAGACCCAGTACTTC. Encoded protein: CASRGGSGEETQYF. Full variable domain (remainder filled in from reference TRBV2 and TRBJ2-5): EPEVTQTPSHQVTQMGQEVILRCVPISNHLYFYWYRQILGQKVEFLVSFYNNEISEKSEIFDDQFSVERPDGSNFTLKIRSTKLEDSAMYFCASRGGSGEETQYFGPGTRLLVL.

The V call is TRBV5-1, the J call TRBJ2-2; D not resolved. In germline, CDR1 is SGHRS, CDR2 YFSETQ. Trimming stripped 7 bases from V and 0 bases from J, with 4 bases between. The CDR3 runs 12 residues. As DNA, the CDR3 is TGCGCCAGCTATCCGAACACCGGGGAGCTGTTTTTT. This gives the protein CASYPNTGELFF.

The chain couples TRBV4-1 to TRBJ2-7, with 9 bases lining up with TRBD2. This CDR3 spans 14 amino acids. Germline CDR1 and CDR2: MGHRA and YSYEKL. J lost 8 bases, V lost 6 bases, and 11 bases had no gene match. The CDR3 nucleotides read TGCGCCAGCAGTTACCTAGCGGGACCTATCAAGCAGTACTTC. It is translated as CASSYLAGPIKQYF.

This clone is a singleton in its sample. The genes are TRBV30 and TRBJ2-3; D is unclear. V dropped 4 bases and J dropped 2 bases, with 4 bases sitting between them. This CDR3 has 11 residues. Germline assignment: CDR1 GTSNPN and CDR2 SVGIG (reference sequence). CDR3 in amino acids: CAWTNTDTQYF. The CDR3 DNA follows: TGTGCCTGGACTAACACAGATACGCAGTATTTT.

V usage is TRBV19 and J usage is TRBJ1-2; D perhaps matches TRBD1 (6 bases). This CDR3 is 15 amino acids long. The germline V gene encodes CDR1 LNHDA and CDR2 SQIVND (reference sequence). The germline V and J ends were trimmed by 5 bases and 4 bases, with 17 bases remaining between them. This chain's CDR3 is CASSPNPGTTYGYTF. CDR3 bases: TGTGCCAGTAGTCCCAACCCCGGGACAACCTATGGCTACACCTTC. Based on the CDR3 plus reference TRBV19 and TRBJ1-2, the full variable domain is DGGITQSPKYLFRKEGQNVTLSCEQNLNHDAMYWYRQDPGQGLRLIYYSQIVNDFQKGDIAEGYSVSREKKESFPLTVTSAQKNPTAFYLCASSPNPGTTYGYTFGSGTRLTVV.

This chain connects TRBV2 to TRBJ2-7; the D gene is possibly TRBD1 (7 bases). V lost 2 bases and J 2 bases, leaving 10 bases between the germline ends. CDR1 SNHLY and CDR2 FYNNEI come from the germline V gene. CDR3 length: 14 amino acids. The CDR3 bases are TGTGCCAGCAGTGAACGGAGGGGGCCCTACGAGCAGTACTTC. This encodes CASSERRGPYEQYF.

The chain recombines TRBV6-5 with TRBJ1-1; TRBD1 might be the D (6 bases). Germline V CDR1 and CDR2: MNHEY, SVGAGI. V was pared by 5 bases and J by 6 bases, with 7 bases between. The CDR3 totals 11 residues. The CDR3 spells CASSTGSEAFF. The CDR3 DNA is TGTGCCAGCAGTACAGGGTCTGAAGCTTTCTTT.

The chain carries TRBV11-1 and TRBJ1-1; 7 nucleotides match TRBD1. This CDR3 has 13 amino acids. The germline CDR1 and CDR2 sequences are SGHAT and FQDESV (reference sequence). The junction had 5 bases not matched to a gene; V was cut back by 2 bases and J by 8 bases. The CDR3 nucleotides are TGTGCCAGCAGCTTAATTGACAGGGCAGAAGCTTTCTTT. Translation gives CASSLIDRAEAFF.

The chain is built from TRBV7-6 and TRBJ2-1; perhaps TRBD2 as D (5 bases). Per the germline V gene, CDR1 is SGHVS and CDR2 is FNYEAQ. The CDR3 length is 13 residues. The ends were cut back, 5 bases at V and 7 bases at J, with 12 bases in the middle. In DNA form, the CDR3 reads TGTGCCAGCAGCCCCCAGCGGACTAATGAGCAGTTCTTC. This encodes CASSPQRTNEQFF.

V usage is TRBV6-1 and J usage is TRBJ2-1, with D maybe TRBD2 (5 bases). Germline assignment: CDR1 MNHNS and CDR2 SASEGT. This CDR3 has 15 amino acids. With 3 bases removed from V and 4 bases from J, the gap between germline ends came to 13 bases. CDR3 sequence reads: CASSENTWEYNEQFF. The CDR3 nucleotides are TGTGCCAGCAGTGAGAACACCTGGGAGTACAATGAGCAGTTCTTC.

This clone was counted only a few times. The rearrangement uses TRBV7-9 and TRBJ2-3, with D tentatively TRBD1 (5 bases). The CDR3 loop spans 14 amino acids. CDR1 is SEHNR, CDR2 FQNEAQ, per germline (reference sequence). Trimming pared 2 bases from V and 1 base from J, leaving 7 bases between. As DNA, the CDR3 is TGTGCCAGCAGCTTAACAGGCCGCACAGATACGCAGTATTTT. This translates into CASSLTGRTDTQYF.

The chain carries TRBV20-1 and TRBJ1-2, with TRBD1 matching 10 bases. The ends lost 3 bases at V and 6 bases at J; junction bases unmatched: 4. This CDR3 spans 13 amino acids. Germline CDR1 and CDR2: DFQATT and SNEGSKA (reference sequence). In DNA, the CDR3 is TGCAGTGCTAGTCTGGGGACAGGGGATGGCTACACCTTC. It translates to CSASLGTGDGYTF.

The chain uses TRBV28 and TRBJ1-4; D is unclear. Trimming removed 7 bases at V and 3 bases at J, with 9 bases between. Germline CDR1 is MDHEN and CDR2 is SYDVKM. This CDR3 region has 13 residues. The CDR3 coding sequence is TGTGCCAGCAACGTACCGGCTAATGAAAAACTGTTTTTT. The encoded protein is CASNVPANEKLFF.

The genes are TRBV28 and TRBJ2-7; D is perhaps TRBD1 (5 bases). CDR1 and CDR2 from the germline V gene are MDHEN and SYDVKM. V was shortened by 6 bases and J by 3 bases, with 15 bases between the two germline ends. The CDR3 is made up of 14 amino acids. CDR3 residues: CASSQGALLYEQYF. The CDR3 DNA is TGTGCCAGCAGCCAAGGGGCCCTTCTCTACGAGCAGTACTTC.

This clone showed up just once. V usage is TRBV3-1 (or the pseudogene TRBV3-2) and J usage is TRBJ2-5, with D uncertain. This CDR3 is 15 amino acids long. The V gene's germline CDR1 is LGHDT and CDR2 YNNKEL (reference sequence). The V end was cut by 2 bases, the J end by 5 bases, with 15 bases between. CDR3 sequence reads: CASSQFAPGIETQYF. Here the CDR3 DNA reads TGTGCCAGCAGCCAATTTGCTCCAGGCATCGAGACCCAGTACTTC.

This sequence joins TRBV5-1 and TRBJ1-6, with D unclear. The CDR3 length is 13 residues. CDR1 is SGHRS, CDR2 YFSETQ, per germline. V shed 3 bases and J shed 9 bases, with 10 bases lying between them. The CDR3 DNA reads TGCGCCAGCAGCTGGCAGGTCGGTTCACCCCTCCACTTT. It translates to CASSWQVGSPLHF.

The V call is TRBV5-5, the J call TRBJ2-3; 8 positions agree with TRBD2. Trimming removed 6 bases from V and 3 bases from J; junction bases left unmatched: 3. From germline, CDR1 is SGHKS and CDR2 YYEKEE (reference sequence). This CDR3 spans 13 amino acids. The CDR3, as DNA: TGTGCCAGCATGCGGGGGGTGACAGATACGCAGTATTTT. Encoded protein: CASMRGVTDTQYF. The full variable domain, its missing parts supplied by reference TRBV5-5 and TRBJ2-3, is DAGVTQSPTHLIKTRGQQVTLRCSPISGHKSVSWYQQVLGQGPQFIFQYYEKEERGRGNFPDRFSARQFPNYSSELNVNALLLGDSALYLCASMRGVTDTQYFGPGTRLTVL.

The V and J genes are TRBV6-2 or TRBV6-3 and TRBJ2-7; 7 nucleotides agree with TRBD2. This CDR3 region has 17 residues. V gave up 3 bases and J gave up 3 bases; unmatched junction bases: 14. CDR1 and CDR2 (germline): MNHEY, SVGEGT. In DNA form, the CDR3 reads TGTGCCAGCAGTTATGGTCGGTCGGCGGGGGACCTCTACGAGCAGTACTTC. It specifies CASSYGRSAGDLYEQYF.